This TCR beta chain was retrieved from a study of blood T cell repertoires in COVID-19. Looking at the study overall: From the United States, Italy and Spain came samples of acute and convalescent COVID-19. T cells, B-cell-depleted T cells, or PBMCs supplied cDNA or gDNA.

As handled by the study authors: By means of reference gene primer amplification, nucleated cell counts were estimated. Some clones are missing from TCRdb's copy, which holds only in-frame ones; the method was immunoSEQ multiplex PCR. That table gives V, J and clone size, and the DNA gave D and trimming. Of 250,000 or so clones listed, 75% to 85% are singletons. This CDR3 is built from 14 residues. CDR1 is MNHEY, CDR2 SMNVEV, per germline (reference sequence). V lost 0 bases and J lost 3, with 6 bases in between. The chain employs TRBV27 and TRBJ1-3, with D perhaps matching TRBD1 (5 bases). The sample taken for sequencing was peripheral blood. This TCR came from a man aged 35-49 years who had recovered from COVID-19. CDR3 protein: CASSLSGDGNTIYF. The CDR3 DNA is TGTGCCAGCAGTTTATCAGGGGATGGAAACACCATATATTTT.